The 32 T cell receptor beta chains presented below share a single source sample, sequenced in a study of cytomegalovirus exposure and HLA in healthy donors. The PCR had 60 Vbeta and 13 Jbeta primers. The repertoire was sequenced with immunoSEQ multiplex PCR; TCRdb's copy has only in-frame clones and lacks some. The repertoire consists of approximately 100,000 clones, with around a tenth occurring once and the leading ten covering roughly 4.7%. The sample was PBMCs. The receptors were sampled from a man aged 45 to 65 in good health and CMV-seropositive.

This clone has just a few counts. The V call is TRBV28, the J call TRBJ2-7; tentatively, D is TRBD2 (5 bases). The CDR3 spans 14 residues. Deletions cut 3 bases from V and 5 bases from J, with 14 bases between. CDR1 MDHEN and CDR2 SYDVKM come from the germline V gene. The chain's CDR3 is CASSFRRVGNEQYF. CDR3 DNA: TGTGCCAGCAGTTTCCGGCGGGTAGGCAACGAGCAGTACTTC.

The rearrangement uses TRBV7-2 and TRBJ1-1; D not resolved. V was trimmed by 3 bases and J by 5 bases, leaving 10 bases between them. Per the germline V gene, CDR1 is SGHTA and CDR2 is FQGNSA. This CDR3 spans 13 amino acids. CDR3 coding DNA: TGTGCCAGCAGCTTCCGGCGGGGAACTGAAGCTTTCTTT. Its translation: CASSFRRGTEAFF.

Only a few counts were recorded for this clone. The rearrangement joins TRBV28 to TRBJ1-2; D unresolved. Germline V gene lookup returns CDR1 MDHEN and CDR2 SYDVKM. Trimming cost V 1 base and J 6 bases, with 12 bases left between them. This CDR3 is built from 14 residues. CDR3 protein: CASSLSAQRDGYTF. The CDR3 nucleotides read TGTGCCAGCAGTTTATCCGCCCAGAGGGATGGCTACACCTTC.

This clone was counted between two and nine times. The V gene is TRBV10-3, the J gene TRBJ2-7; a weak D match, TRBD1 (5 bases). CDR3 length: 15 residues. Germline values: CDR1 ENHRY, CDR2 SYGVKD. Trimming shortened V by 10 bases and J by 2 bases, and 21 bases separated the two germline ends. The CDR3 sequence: CATSPYPTAAYEQYF. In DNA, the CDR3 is TGTGCCACCTCACCCTATCCGACAGCTGCCTACGAGCAGTACTTC.

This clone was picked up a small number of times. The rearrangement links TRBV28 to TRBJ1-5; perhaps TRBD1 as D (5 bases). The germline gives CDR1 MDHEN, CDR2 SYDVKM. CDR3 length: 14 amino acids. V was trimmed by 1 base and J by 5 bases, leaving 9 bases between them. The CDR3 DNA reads TGTGCCAGCAGTTTATCCGTAGGGGATCAGCCCCAGCATTTT. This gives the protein CASSLSVGDQPQHF. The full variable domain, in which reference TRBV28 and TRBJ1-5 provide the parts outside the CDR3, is DVKVTQSSRYLVKRTGEKVFLECVQDMDHENMFWYRQDPGLGLRLIYFSYDVKMKEKGDIPEGYSVSREKKERFSLILESASTNQTSMYLCASSLSVGDQPQHFGDGTRLSIL.

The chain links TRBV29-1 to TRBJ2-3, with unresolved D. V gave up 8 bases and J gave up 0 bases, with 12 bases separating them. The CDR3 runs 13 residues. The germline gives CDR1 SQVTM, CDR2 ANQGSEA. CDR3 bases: TGCAGCTCCAGTCCCGGGAGCACAGATACGCAGTATTTT. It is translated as CSSSPGSTDTQYF.

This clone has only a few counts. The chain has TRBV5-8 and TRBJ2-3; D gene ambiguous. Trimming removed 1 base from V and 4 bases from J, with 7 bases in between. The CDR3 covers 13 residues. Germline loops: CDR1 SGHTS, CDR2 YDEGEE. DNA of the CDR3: TGTGCCAGCAGCTTGACAGCTTCAGATACGCAGTATTTT. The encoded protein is CASSLTASDTQYF.

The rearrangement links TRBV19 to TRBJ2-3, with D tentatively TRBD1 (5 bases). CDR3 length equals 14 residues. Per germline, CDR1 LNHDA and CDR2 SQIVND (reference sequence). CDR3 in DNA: TGTGCACCAGTGGGGCACGAGGTAAGAGATACGCAGTATTTT. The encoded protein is CAPVGHEVRDTQYF.

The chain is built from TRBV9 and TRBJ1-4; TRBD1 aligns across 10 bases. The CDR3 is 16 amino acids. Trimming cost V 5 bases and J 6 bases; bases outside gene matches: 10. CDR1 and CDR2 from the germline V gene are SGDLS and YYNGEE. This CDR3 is CASSWGTGAGDEKLFF. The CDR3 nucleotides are TGTGCCAGCAGTTGGGGGACAGGGGCAGGTGATGAAAAACTGTTTTTT.

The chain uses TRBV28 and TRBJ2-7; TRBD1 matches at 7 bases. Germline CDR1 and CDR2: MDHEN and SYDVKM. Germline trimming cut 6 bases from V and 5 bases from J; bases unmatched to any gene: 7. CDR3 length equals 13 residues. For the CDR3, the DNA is TGTGCCAGCAGGGGACAGAATTTCCACGAGCAGTACTTC. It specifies CASRGQNFHEQYF.

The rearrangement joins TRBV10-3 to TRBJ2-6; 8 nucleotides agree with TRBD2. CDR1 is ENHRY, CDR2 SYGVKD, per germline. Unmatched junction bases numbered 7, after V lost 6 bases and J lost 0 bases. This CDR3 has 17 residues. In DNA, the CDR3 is TGTGCCATCAGCTCCCTAGCGGGTGCCTCTGGGGCCAACGTCCTGACTTTC. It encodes CAISSLAGASGANVLTF.

The CDR3 is CASSKDRVQPQHF. CDR3 nucleotide sequence: TGTGCCAGTAGTAAGGACAGGGTACAGCCCCAGCATTTT. V and J are TRBV19 and TRBJ1-5, with 8 bases fitting TRBD1. V shed 4 bases and J 7 bases; nucleotides not matched to a gene: 3. The CDR3 is 13 amino acids. Germline V CDR1 and CDR2: LNHDA, SQIVND (reference sequence).

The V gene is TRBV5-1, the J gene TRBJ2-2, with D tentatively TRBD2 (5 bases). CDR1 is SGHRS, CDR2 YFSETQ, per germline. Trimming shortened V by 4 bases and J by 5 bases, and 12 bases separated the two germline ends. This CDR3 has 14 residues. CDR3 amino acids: CASSRAGPTGELFF. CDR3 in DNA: TGCGCCAGCAGCCGGGCGGGCCCGACCGGGGAGCTGTTTTTT.

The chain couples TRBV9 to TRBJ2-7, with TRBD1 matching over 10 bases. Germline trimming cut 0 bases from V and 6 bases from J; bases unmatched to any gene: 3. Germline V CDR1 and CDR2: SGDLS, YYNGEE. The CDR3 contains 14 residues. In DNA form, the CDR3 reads TGTGCCAGCAGCGTAGCGGGGACAGGGGCCGAGCAGTACTTC. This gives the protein CASSVAGTGAEQYF.

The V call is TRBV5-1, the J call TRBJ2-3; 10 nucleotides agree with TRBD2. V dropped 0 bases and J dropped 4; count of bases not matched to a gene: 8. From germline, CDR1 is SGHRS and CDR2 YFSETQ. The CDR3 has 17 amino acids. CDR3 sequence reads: CASSLATLAGGSDTQYF. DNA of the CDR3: TGCGCCAGCAGCTTGGCAACTTTAGCGGGAGGTTCAGATACGCAGTATTTT.

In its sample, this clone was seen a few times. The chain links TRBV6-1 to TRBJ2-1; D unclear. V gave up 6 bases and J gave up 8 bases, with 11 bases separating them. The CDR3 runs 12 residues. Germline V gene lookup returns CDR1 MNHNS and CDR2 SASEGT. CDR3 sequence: CASSGYKDEQFF. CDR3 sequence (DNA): TGTGCCAGCAGCGGTTATAAAGATGAGCAGTTCTTC.

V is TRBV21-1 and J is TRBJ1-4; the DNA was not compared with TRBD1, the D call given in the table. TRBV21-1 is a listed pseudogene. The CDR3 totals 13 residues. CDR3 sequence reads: CASSKGGQGKLFF. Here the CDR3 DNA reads TGTGCCAGCAGCAAAGGGGGACAGGGAAAACTGTTTTTT.

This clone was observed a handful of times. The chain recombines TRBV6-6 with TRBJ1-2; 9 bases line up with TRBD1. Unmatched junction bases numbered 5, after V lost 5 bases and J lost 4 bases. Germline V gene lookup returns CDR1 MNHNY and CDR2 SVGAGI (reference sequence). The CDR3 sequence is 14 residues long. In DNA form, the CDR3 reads TGTGCCAGCAGTCCTGGGACAGGGAGCTATGGCTACACCTTC. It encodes CASSPGTGSYGYTF.

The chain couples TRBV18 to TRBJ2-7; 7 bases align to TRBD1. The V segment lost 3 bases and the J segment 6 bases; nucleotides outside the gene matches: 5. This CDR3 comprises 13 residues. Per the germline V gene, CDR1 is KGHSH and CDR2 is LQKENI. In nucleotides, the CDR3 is TGTGCCAGCTCACCGACAGGGATCGGCGAGCAGTACTTC. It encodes CASSPTGIGEQYF.

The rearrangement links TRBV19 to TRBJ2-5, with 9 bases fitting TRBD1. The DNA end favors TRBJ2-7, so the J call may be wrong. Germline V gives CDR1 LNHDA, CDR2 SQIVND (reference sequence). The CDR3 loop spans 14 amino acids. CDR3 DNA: TGTGCCAGTAGTAGGGACAGGGATTCCTACGAGCAGTACTTC. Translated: CASSRDRDSYEQYF.

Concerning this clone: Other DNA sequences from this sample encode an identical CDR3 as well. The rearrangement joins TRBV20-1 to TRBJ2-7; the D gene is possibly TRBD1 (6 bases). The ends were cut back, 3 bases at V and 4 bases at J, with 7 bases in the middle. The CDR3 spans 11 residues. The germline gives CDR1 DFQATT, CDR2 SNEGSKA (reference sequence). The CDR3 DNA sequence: TGCAGTGCTAGGGACAGTTACGAGCAGTACTTC. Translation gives CSARDSYEQYF.

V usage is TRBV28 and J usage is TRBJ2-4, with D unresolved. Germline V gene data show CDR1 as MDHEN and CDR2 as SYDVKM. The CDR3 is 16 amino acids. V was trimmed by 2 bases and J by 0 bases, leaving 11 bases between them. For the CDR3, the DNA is TGTGCCAGCAGTTTAGCCAGTATCTTAGCCAAAAACATTCAGTACTTC. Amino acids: CASSLASILAKNIQYF.

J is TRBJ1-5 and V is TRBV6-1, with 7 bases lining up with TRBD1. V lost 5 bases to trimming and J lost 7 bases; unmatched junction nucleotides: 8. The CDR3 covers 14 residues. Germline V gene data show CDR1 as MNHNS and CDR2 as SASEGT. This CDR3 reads CASSFTGALQPQHF. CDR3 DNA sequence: TGTGCCAGCAGTTTCACAGGGGCCCTCCAGCCCCAGCATTTT.

CDR3 DNA: TGTGCAATGGATAGGACTAGCGGACCAGAGACCCAGTACTTC. Translation gives CAMDRTSGPETQYF. The rearrangement joins TRBV30 to TRBJ2-5; 10 bases fit TRBD2. This CDR3 comprises 14 residues. Germline lookup yields CDR1 GTSNPN and CDR2 SVGIG (reference sequence).

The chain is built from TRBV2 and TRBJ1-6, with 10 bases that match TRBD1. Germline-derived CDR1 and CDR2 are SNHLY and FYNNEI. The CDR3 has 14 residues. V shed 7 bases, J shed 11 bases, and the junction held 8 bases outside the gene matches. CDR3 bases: TGTGCCAGCACCGACGGGACAGGGGTGCCACCCCTCCACTTT. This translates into CASTDGTGVPPLHF.

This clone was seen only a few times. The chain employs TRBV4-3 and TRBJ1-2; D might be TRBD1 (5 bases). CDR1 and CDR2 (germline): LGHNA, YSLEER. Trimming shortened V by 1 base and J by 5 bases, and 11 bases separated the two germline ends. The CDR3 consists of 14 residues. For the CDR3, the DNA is TGCGCCAGCAGCCAAGGTTTCGGGGGTTATGGCTACACCTTC. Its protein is CASSQGFGGYGYTF.

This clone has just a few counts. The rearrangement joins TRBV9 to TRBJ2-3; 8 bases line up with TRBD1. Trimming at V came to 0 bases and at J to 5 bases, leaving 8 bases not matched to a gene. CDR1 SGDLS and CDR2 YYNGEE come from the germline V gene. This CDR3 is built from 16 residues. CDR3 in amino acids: CASSVDAGGVLDTQYF. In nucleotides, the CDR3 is TGTGCCAGCAGCGTAGATGCAGGGGGCGTATTAGATACGCAGTATTTT.

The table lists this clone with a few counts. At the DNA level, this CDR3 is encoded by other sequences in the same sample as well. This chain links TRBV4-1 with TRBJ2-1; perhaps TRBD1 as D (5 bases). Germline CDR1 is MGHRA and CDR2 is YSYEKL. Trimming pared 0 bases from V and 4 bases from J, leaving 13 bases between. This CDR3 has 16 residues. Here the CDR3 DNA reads TGCGCCAGCAGCCAAGATGCAGGGTCTAGTTACAATGAGCAGTTCTTC. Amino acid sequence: CASSQDAGSSYNEQFF.

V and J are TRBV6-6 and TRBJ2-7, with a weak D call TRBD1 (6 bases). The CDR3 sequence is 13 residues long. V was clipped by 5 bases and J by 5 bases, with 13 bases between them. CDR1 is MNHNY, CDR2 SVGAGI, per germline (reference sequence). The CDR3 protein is CASSGTKRNEQYF. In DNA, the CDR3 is TGTGCCAGCAGTGGGACAAAGCGGAACGAGCAGTACTTC.

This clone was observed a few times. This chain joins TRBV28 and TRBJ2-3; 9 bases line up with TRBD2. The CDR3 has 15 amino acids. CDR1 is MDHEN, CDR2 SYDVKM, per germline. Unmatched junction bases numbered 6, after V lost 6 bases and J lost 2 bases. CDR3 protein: CASRTSGPFTDTQYF. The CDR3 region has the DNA TGTGCCAGCAGGACTAGCGGTCCCTTCACAGATACGCAGTATTTT.

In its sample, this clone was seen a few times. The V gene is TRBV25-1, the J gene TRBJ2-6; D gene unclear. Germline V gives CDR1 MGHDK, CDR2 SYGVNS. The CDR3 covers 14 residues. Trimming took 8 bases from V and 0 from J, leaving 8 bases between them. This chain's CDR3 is CASSRSSGANVLTF. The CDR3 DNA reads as TGTGCCAGCTCTAGAAGCTCTGGGGCCAACGTCCTGACTTTC.

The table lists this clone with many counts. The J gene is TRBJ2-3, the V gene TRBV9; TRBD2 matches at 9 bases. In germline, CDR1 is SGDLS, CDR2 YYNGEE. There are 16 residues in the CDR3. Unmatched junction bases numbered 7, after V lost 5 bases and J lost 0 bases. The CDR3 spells CASSATSGTSTDTQYF. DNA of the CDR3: TGTGCCAGCAGTGCGACTAGCGGAACTAGCACAGATACGCAGTATTTT.